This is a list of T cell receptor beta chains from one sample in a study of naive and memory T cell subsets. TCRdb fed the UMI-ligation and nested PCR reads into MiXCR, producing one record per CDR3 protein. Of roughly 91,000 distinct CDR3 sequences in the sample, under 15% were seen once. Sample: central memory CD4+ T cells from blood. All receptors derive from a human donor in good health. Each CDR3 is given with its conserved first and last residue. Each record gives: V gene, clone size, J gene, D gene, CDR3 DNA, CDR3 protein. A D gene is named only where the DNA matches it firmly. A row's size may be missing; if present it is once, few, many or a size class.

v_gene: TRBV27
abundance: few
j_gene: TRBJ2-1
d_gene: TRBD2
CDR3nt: TGTGCCAGCAGTTTAGTCGCGGGAGGGCACAATGAGCAGTTCTTC
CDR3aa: CASSLVAGGHNEQFF

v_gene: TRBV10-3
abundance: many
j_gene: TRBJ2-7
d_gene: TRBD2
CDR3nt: TGTGCCATCAGTGACCGCGAGGGGACGGGAGGCGACACCACCTACGAGCAGTACTTC
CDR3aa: CAISDREGTGGDTTYEQYF

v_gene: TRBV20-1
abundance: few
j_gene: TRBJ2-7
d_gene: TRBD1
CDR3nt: TGCAGTGCTTATCGGGACAGCCCCGACTCCTACGAGCAGTACTTC
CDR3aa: CSAYRDSPDSYEQYF

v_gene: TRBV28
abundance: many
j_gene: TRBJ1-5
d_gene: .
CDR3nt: TGTGCCAGCAGTTTACAGATGGGCAATCAGCCCCAGCATTTT
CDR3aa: CASSLQMGNQPQHF

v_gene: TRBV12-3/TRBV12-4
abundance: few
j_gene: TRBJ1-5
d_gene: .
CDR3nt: TGTGCCAGCAGTACACAGGCGAATAGCAATCAGCCCCAGCATTTT
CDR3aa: CASSTQANSNQPQHF

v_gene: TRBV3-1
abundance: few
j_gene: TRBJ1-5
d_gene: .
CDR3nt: TGTGCCAGCAGCCAGTCAGGTTTTAGCAATCAGCCCCAGCATTTT
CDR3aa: CASSQSGFSNQPQHF

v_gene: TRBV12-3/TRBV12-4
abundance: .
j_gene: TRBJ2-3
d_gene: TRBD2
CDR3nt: TGTGCCAGCAGTAGGGGACTAGCAGAAGATACGCAGTATTTT
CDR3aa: CASSRGLAEDTQYF

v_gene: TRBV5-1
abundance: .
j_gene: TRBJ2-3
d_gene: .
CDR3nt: TGCGCCAGCAGCTTGCAGGACATACGCACAGATACGCAGTATTTT
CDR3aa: CASSLQDIRTDTQYF

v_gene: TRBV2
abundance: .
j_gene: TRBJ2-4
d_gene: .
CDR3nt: TGTGCCAGCAGTCCCGGATCCAAAAACATTCAGTACTTC
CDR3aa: CASSPGSKNIQYF

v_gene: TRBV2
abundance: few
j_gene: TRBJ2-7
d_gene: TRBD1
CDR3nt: TGTGCCAGCAGGAAAGGGGACAGACTCTACGAGCAGTACTTC
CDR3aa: CASRKGDRLYEQYF

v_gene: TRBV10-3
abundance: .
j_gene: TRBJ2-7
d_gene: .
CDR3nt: TGTGCCGTTTTACTGAGGGGCTCCTACGAGCAGTACTTC
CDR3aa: CAVLLRGSYEQYF

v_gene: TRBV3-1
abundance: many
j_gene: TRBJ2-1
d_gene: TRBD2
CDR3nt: TGTGCCAGCAGCCAAGAGTGGGCTAGCGGTAACAATGAGCAGTTCTTC
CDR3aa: CASSQEWASGNNEQFF

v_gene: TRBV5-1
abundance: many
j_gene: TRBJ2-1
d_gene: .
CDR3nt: TGCGCCAGCAGCCGCCAGGACGGATCCTCCTACAATGAGCAGTTCTTC
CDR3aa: CASSRQDGSSYNEQFF

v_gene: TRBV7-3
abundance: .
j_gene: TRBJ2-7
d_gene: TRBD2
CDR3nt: TGTGCCAGCAGCTTAGGGTCGGGTAGCGGGAGTGGTGAGCAGTACTTC
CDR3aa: CASSLGSGSGSGEQYF

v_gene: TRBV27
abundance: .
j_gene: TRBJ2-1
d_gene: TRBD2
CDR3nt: TGTGCCAGCAAAAGACTAGCGCGTGATGAGCAGTTCTTC
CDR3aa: CASKRLARDEQFF

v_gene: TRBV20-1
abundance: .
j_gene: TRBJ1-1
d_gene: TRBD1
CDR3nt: TGCAGTGCTAGATCTGAGGAGGGACAGGGGAGAGTAGCTTTCTTT
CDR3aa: CSARSEEGQGRVAFF

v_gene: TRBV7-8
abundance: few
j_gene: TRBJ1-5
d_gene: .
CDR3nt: TGTGCCAGCAGCTTGGGTGTCAGGACACAGGATAATCAGCCCCAGCATTTT
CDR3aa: CASSLGVRTQDNQPQHF

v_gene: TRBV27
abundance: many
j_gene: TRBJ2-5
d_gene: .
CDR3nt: TGTGCCAGCTCCCTCCGATCGGCGGACCAAGAGACCCAGTACTTC
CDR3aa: CASSLRSADQETQYF

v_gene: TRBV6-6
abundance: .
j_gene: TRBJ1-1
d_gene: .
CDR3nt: TGTGCCAGCGGGCAGGTTGAAGCTTTCTTT
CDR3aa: CASGQVEAFF

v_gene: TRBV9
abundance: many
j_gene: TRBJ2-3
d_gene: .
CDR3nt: TGTGCCAGCAGCGTTACGAGTCTGGGGACAGATACGCAGTATTTT
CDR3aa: CASSVTSLGTDTQYF

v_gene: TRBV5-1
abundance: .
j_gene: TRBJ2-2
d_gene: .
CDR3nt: TGCGCCAGCGGGGCGAAAGTGAACACCGGGGAGCTGTTTTTT
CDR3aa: CASGAKVNTGELFF

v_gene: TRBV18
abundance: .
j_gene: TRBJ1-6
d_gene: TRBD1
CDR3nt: TGTGCCAGCTCACCGGGACAGGGCATCCCGTCCCTCCACTTT
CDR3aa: CASSPGQGIPSLHF

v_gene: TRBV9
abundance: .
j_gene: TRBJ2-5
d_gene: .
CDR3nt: TGTGCCAGCAGCGTAGGATTCGGAGGTAGGGAAGAGACCCAGTACTTC
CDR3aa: CASSVGFGGREETQYF

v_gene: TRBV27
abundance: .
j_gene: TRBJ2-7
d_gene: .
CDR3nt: TGTGCCAGCAGTTTATCGACTACAGGACCCTACGAGCAGTACTTC
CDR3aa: CASSLSTTGPYEQYF

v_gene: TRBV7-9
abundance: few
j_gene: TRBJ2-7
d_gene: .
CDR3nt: TGTGCCAGCAGCTTAGACGGGTCCCGGTCCTACGAGCAGTACTTC
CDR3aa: CASSLDGSRSYEQYF

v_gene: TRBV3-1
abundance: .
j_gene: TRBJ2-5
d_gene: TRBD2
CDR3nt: TGTGCCAGCAGCCGCTGGACTAGCGGGAGAGGGAAGACCCAGTACTTC
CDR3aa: CASSRWTSGRGKTQYF

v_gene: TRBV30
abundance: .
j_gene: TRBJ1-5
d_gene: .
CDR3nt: TGTGCCTGGAGTATCGGCCCAACCTCAGGCTCTGGGCCCCAGCATTTT
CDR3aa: CAWSIGPTSGSGPQHF

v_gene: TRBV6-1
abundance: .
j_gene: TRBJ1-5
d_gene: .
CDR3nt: TGTGCCAGCAGAAACCGGGGCCGGGATCAGCCCCAGCATTTT
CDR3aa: CASRNRGRDQPQHF

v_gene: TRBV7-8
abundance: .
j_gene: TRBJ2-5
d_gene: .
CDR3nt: TGTGCCAGCAGCTTAGGGCGGGACCAAGAGACCCAGTACTTC
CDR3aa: CASSLGRDQETQYF